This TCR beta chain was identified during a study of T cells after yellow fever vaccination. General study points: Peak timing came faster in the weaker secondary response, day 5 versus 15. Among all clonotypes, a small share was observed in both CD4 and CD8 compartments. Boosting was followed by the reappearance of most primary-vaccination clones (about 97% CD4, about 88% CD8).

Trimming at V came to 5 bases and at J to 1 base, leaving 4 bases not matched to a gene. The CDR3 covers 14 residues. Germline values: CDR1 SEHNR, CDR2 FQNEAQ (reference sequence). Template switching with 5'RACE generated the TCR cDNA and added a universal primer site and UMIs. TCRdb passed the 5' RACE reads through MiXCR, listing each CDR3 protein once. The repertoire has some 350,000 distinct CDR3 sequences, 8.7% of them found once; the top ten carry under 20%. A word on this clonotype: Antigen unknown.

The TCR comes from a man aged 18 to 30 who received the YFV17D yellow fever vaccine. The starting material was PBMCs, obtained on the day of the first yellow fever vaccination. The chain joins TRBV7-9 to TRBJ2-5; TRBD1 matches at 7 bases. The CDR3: CASSVRQGQETQYF. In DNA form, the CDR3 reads TGTGCCAGCAGCGTAAGACAGGGCCAAGAGACCCAGTACTTC.